The 17 T cell receptor beta chains presented below share a single source sample, sequenced in a study of response to subunit inactivated influenza vaccine. TCRdb reprocessed the RT-PCR reads with MiXCR, giving one entry per CDR3 protein. The sample has 550,000 to 600,000 distinct CDR3 sequences, 10% to 15% seen once. This specimen consisted of PBMCs from blood, obtained on the day of vaccination. The receptors were sampled from a man in his forties or fifties who received an inactivated influenza vaccine.

The CDR3 bases are TGTGCCAGCAGGGGGGCGGCGGGGGGCTACGAGCAGTACTTC. Its protein product is CASRGAAGGYEQYF. The chain combines TRBV12-3 or TRBV12-4 with TRBJ2-7; 8 nucleotides match TRBD2. The V gene end was trimmed by 6 bases and the J gene end by 3 bases; junction bases not matched to a gene: 7. The CDR3 runs to 14 residues.

This clonotype turned up a few times. The chain combines TRBV11-2 with TRBJ1-4; unclear D gene. CDR1 and CDR2 (germline): SGHAT, FQNNGV. The CDR3 totals 13 residues. V was shortened by 5 bases and J by 7 bases, with 11 bases between the two germline ends. CDR3 region: CASSPGGVEKLFF. The CDR3 DNA follows: TGTGCCAGCAGCCCGGGCGGGGTTGAAAAACTGTTTTTT.

This chain connects TRBV7-2 to TRBJ2-5, with 7 bases aligning to TRBD1. The V gene's germline CDR1 is SGHTA and CDR2 FQGNSA. The CDR3 consists of 16 residues. J was trimmed by 2 bases and V by 0 bases; bases with no gene match: 6. The CDR3: CASSLALGRGQETQYF. DNA of the CDR3: TGTGCCAGCAGCTTAGCGCTAGGCAGGGGGCAAGAGACCCAGTACTTC.

This clonotype showed up many times. For the CDR3, the DNA is TGTGCCAGCAGTCAAGGGACTAGCTACAATGAGCAGTTCTTC. Amino acids: CASSQGTSYNEQFF. The rearrangement uses TRBV7-9 and TRBJ2-1, with TRBD2 identical over 8 bases. CDR3 length: 14 residues. The trim removed 6 bases at V and 3 bases at J, leaving 4 bases unmatched. Per the germline V gene, CDR1 is SEHNR and CDR2 is FQNEAQ (reference sequence).

V usage is TRBV24-1 and J usage is TRBJ2-3, with 11 bases fitting TRBD1. V was pared by 4 bases and J by 2 bases, with 10 bases of the junction left unmatched. This CDR3 has 18 residues. Germline lookup yields CDR1 KGHDR and CDR2 SFDVKD. CDR3 sequence reads: CATSDRIGQGAFTDTQYF. The CDR3, as DNA: TGTGCCACCAGTGACCGGATAGGACAGGGGGCCTTCACAGATACGCAGTATTTT.

This chain connects TRBV10-3 to TRBJ2-1, with 11 bases fitting TRBD2. The length of the CDR3 is 18 residues. Germline CDR1 is ENHRY and CDR2 is SYGVKD. The ends lost 4 bases at V and 1 base at J; junction bases unmatched: 9. CDR3 coding DNA: TGTGCCATCAGTGGACTAGCGGGAAGGCCCAGGTCCTACAATGAGCAGTTCTTC. Translated: CAISGLAGRPRSYNEQFF.

This clonotype has only a few counts. This chain uses TRBV20-1 with TRBJ2-3; D unresolved. Germline-derived CDR1 and CDR2 are DFQATT and SNEGSKA (reference sequence). CDR3 length: 12 residues. V lost 2 bases and J 3 bases, leaving 6 bases between the germline ends. The CDR3 DNA reads TGCAGTGCTAGAACTCAAACAGATACGCAGTATTTT. It translates to CSARTQTDTQYF.

The genes are TRBV5-1 and TRBJ2-1; no clear D. CDR3 length: 14 amino acids. V lost 2 bases and J lost 1, with 7 bases in between. Germline assignment: CDR1 SGHRS and CDR2 YFSETQ. CDR3 in amino acids: CASSLRVSYNEQFF. The CDR3 DNA is TGCGCCAGCAGCTTACGGGTATCCTACAATGAGCAGTTCTTC.

The chain employs TRBV11-2 and TRBJ2-2; possibly TRBD2 for D (6 bases). V lost 5 bases, J lost 6 bases, and 16 bases lay in between. CDR1 is SGHAT and CDR2 is FQNNGV in the germline V gene. The CDR3 has 15 residues. The CDR3 spells CASSPGLSGAGELFF. The CDR3 DNA reads TGTGCCAGCAGCCCCGGACTCTCGGGAGCCGGGGAGCTGTTTTTT.

This clonotype was observed at least ten times. The V call is TRBV3-1, the J call TRBJ2-3, with D perhaps TRBD2 (6 bases). CDR3 length: 16 residues. Trimming pared 0 bases from V and 0 bases from J, leaving 10 bases between. Germline V gene sequence: CDR1 LGHDT, CDR2 YNNKEL (reference sequence). The CDR3 reads CASSQDSGGSTDTQYF. CDR3 bases: TGTGCCAGCAGCCAAGATAGCGGTGGGAGCACAGATACGCAGTATTTT.

This clonotype has more than one count but fewer than ten. The chain employs TRBV10-3 and TRBJ2-5; no firm D call. V lost 4 bases and J 5 bases, leaving 11 bases between the germline ends. CDR1 and CDR2 from the germline V gene are ENHRY and SYGVKD. The length of the CDR3 is 13 residues. In DNA form, the CDR3 reads TGTGCCATCAGTGGGCTGCGCGAGGAGACCCAGTACTTC. As protein: CAISGLREETQYF.

V is TRBV30 and J is TRBJ2-3, with 12 bases identical to TRBD2. The V gene's germline CDR1 is GTSNPN and CDR2 SVGIG (reference sequence). V was pared by 3 bases and J by 0 bases, with 1 base of the junction left unmatched. The CDR3 spans 15 residues. For the CDR3, the DNA is TGTGCCTGGAGACTAGCGGGGGGAAGCACAGATACGCAGTATTTT. It is translated as CAWRLAGGSTDTQYF. Based on the CDR3 plus reference TRBV30 and TRBJ2-3, the full variable domain is SQTIHQWPATLVQPVGSPLSLECTVEGTSNPNLYWYRQAAGRGLQLLFYSVGIGQISSEVPQNLSASRPQDRQFILSSKKLLLSDSGFYLCAWRLAGGSTDTQYFGPGTRLTVL.

V is TRBV14 and J is TRBJ2-1; D unresolved. Germline-derived CDR1 and CDR2 are SGHDN and FVKESK. V lost 0 bases and J 2 bases, leaving 11 bases between the germline ends. The CDR3 is made up of 16 amino acids. CDR3 sequence reads: CASSQDLITTYNEQFF. The CDR3 nucleotides are TGTGCCAGCAGCCAAGATCTCATCACGACCTACAATGAGCAGTTCTTC.

V gene TRBV7-2 combines with J gene TRBJ2-2; 11 bases fit TRBD2. V trimming: 5 bases; J trimming: 7 bases; junction bases outside the gene matches: 12. This CDR3 region has 17 residues. Germline V gene sequence: CDR1 SGHTA, CDR2 FQGNSA. The CDR3 sequence is CASSGETSGRIFGELFF. DNA of the CDR3: TGTGCCAGCAGCGGAGAAACTAGCGGGAGAATTTTCGGGGAGCTGTTTTTT.

This clonotype occurred many times. The chain employs TRBV12-3 or TRBV12-4 and TRBJ1-2; 8 bases align to TRBD1. V was pared by 8 bases and J by 4 bases, with 3 bases of the junction left unmatched. The CDR3 runs 12 residues. CDR3 coding DNA: TGTGCCAGCCGAGGACAGGGCTATGGCTACACCTTC. Its translation: CASRGQGYGYTF.

The chain links TRBV5-8 to TRBJ2-5; 7 bases agree with TRBD1. Germline-derived CDR1 and CDR2 are SGHTS and YDEGEE. The V segment lost 1 base and the J segment 2 bases; nucleotides outside the gene matches: 5. There are 15 residues in the CDR3. CDR3: CASSLSVGQQETQYF. The CDR3 nucleotides read TGTGCCAGCAGCTTGTCTGTGGGACAGCAAGAGACCCAGTACTTC.

This clonotype was seen only a few times. V gene TRBV6-2 or TRBV6-3 combines with J gene TRBJ2-1; TRBD2 is a possible D gene (6 bases). The V and J ends lost 5 bases and 8 bases respectively, with 22 bases between them. The CDR3 is 16 residues long. Per the germline V gene, CDR1 is MNHEY and CDR2 is SVGEGT. In DNA form, the CDR3 reads TGTGCCAGCAGTACCCTGGGGGAGGCCCGGGAACATGAGCAGTTCTTC. Protein: CASSTLGEAREHEQFF.